Listed here are 28 T cell receptor beta chains from one sample, sequenced in a study of identical twins. TCRdb processed the 5' RACE reads anew with MiXCR; each CDR3 protein has one entry. The repertoire consists of approximately 680,000 distinct CDR3 sequences, with around 7.4% occurring once and the leading ten covering over 1.5%. These data were also reused for a study on yellow fever vaccine responses in identical twins.

The material sequenced was PBMCs. Receptor source: a young woman in good health.

This clonotype was seen many times. This chain joins TRBV19 and TRBJ2-5; a possible D gene is TRBD1 (5 bases). Germline CDR1 and CDR2: LNHDA and SQIVND (reference sequence). V dropped 5 bases and J dropped 7 bases, with 20 bases sitting between them. The CDR3 runs 15 residues. In nucleotides, the CDR3 is TGTGCCAGTAGTCCCGAGACAGTTACGAGTGGGACCCAGTACTTC. Residues: CASSPETVTSGTQYF.

The gene calls are TRBV5-1 and TRBJ2-1; D remains ambiguous. Trimming removed 3 bases from V and 10 bases from J, with 8 bases in between. This CDR3 has 11 amino acids. Germline CDR1 is SGHRS and CDR2 is YFSETQ. CDR3 sequence reads: CASSSMVEQFF. The CDR3 DNA is TGCGCCAGCAGCTCGATGGTAGAGCAGTTCTTC.

This clonotype has only a few counts. This sequence joins TRBV10-3 and TRBJ2-7; tentatively, D is TRBD1 or TRBD2 (5 bases each). The V end was cut by 5 bases, the J end by 2 bases, with 16 bases between. The CDR3 is 15 residues long. Germline assignment: CDR1 ENHRY and CDR2 SYGVKD. The DNA for the CDR3 is TGTGCCATCAGTCAAACCGGGACGGGGACCTACGAGCAGTACGTC. This sequence encodes CAISQTGTGTYEQYV.

The chain joins TRBV10-3 to TRBJ2-3; D is ambiguous. CDR3 length equals 12 residues. CDR1 is ENHRY and CDR2 is SYGVKD in the germline V gene. Trimming took 7 bases from V and 2 from J, leaving 7 bases between them. The CDR3, as DNA: TGTGCCATCAAGGGTAACACAGATACGCAGTATTTT. Encoded protein: CAIKGNTDTQYF.

This clonotype was observed a handful of times. The rearrangement joins TRBV21-1 to TRBJ2-7; the table calls TRBD2, which could not be checked here. TRBV21-1 is classified as a pseudogene. The CDR3 consists of 15 residues. CDR3 nucleotide sequence: TGTGCCAGCAGCAATGAGGGGACCCTCGACTACGAGCAGTACTTC. It translates to CASSNEGTLDYEQYF.

This clonotype was detected ten times or more. The chain links TRBV29-1 to TRBJ2-7; TRBD2 is a possible D gene (5 bases). Germline-derived CDR1 and CDR2 are SQVTM and ANQGSEA. The CDR3 sequence is 13 residues long. Trimming cost V 4 bases and J 2 bases, with 12 bases left between them. CDR3 in DNA: TGCAGCGTTGCGCAGCGGCAACCCTACGAGCAGTACTTC. This translates into CSVAQRQPYEQYF.

This clonotype was counted ten times or more. The chain carries TRBV11-2 and TRBJ1-1; D gene uncertain. Trimming cost V 3 bases and J 3 bases, with 5 bases left between them. Germline CDR1 and CDR2: SGHAT and FQNNGV. The CDR3 is made up of 12 amino acids. The CDR3 region is CASSLVDTEAFF. Written as DNA, the CDR3 is TGTGCCAGCAGCTTGGTCGACACTGAAGCTTTCTTT.

The chain recombines TRBV12-3 or TRBV12-4 with TRBJ1-2; D perhaps matches TRBD1 (5 bases). The CDR3 loop spans 11 amino acids. V was clipped by 6 bases and J by 7 bases, with 9 bases between them. DNA of the CDR3: TGTGCCAGCAGGATCGGGGGTGGCTACACCTTC. Protein product: CASRIGGGYTF.

This clonotype came up many times. In DNA, the CDR3 is TGTGCCAGCAGTGAACCCCCTCTGGACCAGCCCCAGCATTTT. This codes for CASSEPPLDQPQHF. The chain is built from TRBV6-1 and TRBJ1-5; no reliable D call. CDR1 is MNHNS and CDR2 is SASEGT in the germline V gene. This CDR3 has 14 residues. Trimming stripped 2 bases from V and 7 bases from J, with 12 bases between.

Many counts were recorded for this clonotype. The chain joins TRBV6-1 to TRBJ1-2; 8 bases map to TRBD1. The length of the CDR3 is 16 residues. Germline-derived CDR1 and CDR2 are MNHNS and SASEGT. Trimming took 5 bases from V and 8 from J; bases not matched to a gene: 16. DNA of the CDR3: TGTGCCAGCAGTCCCTACGACAGGGGCGAACCTCGGGGCTACACCTTC. It specifies CASSPYDRGEPRGYTF.

This sequence joins TRBV5-1 and TRBJ2-1, with D unresolved. CDR1 is SGHRS and CDR2 is YFSETQ in the germline V gene. Trimming removed 4 bases from V and 10 bases from J, with 15 bases in between. This CDR3 has 13 amino acids. CDR3 nucleotide sequence: TGCGCCAGCAGCCCGCTTTTGGACCCCGAGCAGTTCTTC. It is translated as CASSPLLDPEQFF.

This chain connects TRBV5-1 to TRBJ1-2, with TRBD1 matching 8 bases. The V gene end was trimmed by 4 bases and the J gene end by 8 bases; junction bases not matched to a gene: 7. The CDR3 length is 13 residues. Germline CDR1 SGHRS, CDR2 YFSETQ. In nucleotides, the CDR3 is TGCGCCAGCAGCACCGGCGACAGGGGCGGCTACACCTTC. Translated: CASSTGDRGGYTF.

Here the CDR3 DNA reads TGTGCCAGCAGCTCCCGTAGCGGAATGGATGAGCAGTTCTTC. This translates into CASSSRSGMDEQFF. The chain recombines TRBV7-3 with TRBJ2-1; possible D gene TRBD2, 6 bases. Per germline, CDR1 SGHTA and CDR2 FQGTGA. Trimming removed 4 bases from V and 8 bases from J, with 15 bases in between. This CDR3 contains 14 residues.

The sample holds a few counts of this clonotype. This rearrangement joins TRBV2 to TRBJ1-2, with TRBD1 matching 8 bases. The trim removed 7 bases at V and 8 bases at J, leaving 9 bases unmatched. This CDR3 has 13 residues. Germline V CDR1 and CDR2: SNHLY, FYNNEI. The DNA of the CDR3 is TGTGCCAGCACCTTGGACAGGGCGAAGGGCTACACCTTC. Amino acids: CASTLDRAKGYTF.

This clonotype was seen repeatedly, ten times or more. V usage is TRBV5-1 and J usage is TRBJ2-1; TRBD2 aligns across 13 bases. Germline loops: CDR1 SGHRS, CDR2 YFSETQ. Losses at the gene ends were 4 bases for V and 0 bases for J; bases not matched to a gene: 13. The CDR3 covers 20 residues. CDR3 bases: TGCGCCAGCAGCCCGGTCGGACTAGCGGGAGAGGGCAGCTCCTACAATGAGCAGTTCTTC. Amino acid sequence: CASSPVGLAGEGSSYNEQFF.

This clonotype was picked up a small number of times. This rearrangement joins TRBV7-8 to TRBJ1-1; 10 bases fit TRBD1. V shed 7 bases and J 4 bases; nucleotides not matched to a gene: 6. This CDR3 is built from 14 residues. Germline CDR1 SGHVS, CDR2 FQNEAQ. This CDR3 reads CASTGQGRATEAFF. CDR3 DNA: TGTGCCAGCACGGGACAGGGGAGGGCCACTGAAGCTTTCTTT.

The chain carries TRBV11-2 and TRBJ2-4; weak D call: TRBD1 (6 bases). Germline V CDR1 and CDR2: SGHAT, FQNNGV. V was shortened by 3 bases and J by 0 bases, with 15 bases between the two germline ends. This CDR3 region has 17 residues. The DNA for the CDR3 is TGTGCCAGCAGCTTTTTCACGGAGACAGGAGCCAAAAACATTCAGTACTTC. Protein: CASSFFTETGAKNIQYF.

This clonotype was seen ten or more times. The gene calls are TRBV6-5 and TRBJ2-3, with D unclear. The CDR3 consists of 14 residues. V lost 0 bases and J 4 bases, leaving 8 bases between the germline ends. The V gene's germline CDR1 is MNHEY and CDR2 SVGAGI. The CDR3 is CASSYSAGADTQYF. Here the CDR3 DNA reads TGTGCCAGCAGTTACTCCGCCGGCGCAGATACGCAGTATTTT.

This rearrangement joins TRBV6-1 to TRBJ1-3, with TRBD1 matching 10 bases. The length of the CDR3 is 19 residues. With 6 bases clipped from V and 0 bases from J, the junction kept 14 bases outside the gene matches. From germline, CDR1 is MNHNS and CDR2 SASEGT. DNA for the CDR3: TGTGCCAGCAGACGAAAGGGTGGACAGGGGGAGAGCTCTGGAAACACCATATATTTT. This encodes CASRRKGGQGESSGNTIYF.

This clonotype was observed at least ten times. The chain recombines TRBV29-1 with TRBJ2-3, with 7 bases aligning to TRBD1. V trimming: 7 bases; J trimming: 2 bases; junction bases outside the gene matches: 3. Per the germline V gene, CDR1 is SQVTM and CDR2 is ANQGSEA. The length of the CDR3 is 12 residues. As DNA, the CDR3 is TGCAGCGGGGACAGCAACACAGATACGCAGTATTTT. This gives the protein CSGDSNTDTQYF.

This clonotype has just a few counts. V gene TRBV29-1 combines with J gene TRBJ2-2; D gene unclear. The CDR3 has 12 residues. Germline assignment: CDR1 SQVTM and CDR2 ANQGSEA. Trimming stripped 1 base from V and 8 bases from J, with 8 bases between. Here the CDR3 reads CSVEATVGELFF. In nucleotides, the CDR3 is TGCAGCGTTGAAGCCACGGTGGGGGAGCTGTTTTTT.

CDR3 bases: TGTGCCAGCAGCCAGACTAGCGGGAGGGCCGGAGGTGAGCAGTTCTTC. Protein product: CASSQTSGRAGGEQFF. The chain recombines TRBV7-2 with TRBJ2-1; 14 nucleotides align to TRBD2. CDR3 size: 16 residues. Trimming took 5 bases from V and 9 from J; bases not matched to a gene: 9. Germline assignment: CDR1 SGHTA and CDR2 FQGNSA.

This clonotype has at least ten counts. The chain links TRBV5-5 to TRBJ1-5, with D possibly matching TRBD1 (5 bases). V was pared by 7 bases and J by 6 bases, with 17 bases between. There are 14 residues in the CDR3. Germline V gene data show CDR1 as SGHKS and CDR2 as YYEKEE (reference sequence). The DNA for the CDR3 is TGTGCCAGCGGATTGGGGGGTCGGAGTCAGCCCCAGCATTTT. Protein sequence: CASGLGGRSQPQHF.

The rearrangement uses TRBV3-1 and TRBJ2-7; D is perhaps TRBD1 (5 bases). There are 16 residues in the CDR3. The germline V gene has CDR1 LGHDT and CDR2 YNNKEL (reference sequence). Trimming shortened V by 0 bases and J by 1 base, and 13 bases separated the two germline ends. The CDR3 loop is CASSQDSGQPSYEQYF. Here the CDR3 DNA reads TGTGCCAGCAGCCAAGACTCAGGGCAACCTTCCTACGAGCAGTACTTC.

The chain links TRBV29-1 to TRBJ1-2; D perhaps matches TRBD1 (5 bases). The CDR3 contains 14 residues. The V gene's germline CDR1 is SQVTM and CDR2 ANQGSEA. V was clipped by 0 bases and J by 4 bases, with 12 bases between them. This CDR3 is CSVEDVDSFYGYTF. The DNA of the CDR3 is TGCAGCGTTGAAGATGTTGACAGCTTCTATGGCTACACCTTC. Looking up the rest from reference TRBV29-1 and TRBJ1-2 gives the full variable domain: SAVISQKPSRDICQRGTSLTIQCQVDSQVTMMFWYRQQPGQSLTLIATANQGSEATYESGFVIDKFPISRPNLTFSTLTVSNMSPEDSSIYLCSVEDVDSFYGYTFGSGTRLTVV.

This chain links TRBV15 with TRBJ2-1; a weak D match, TRBD2 (6 bases). This CDR3 spans 14 amino acids. Per the germline V gene, CDR1 is LNHNV and CDR2 is YYDKDF (reference sequence). Trimming removed 6 bases at V and 4 bases at J, with 13 bases between. The CDR3 protein is CATRDHSGYNEQFF. For the CDR3, the DNA is TGTGCCACCAGAGACCATAGCGGTTACAATGAGCAGTTCTTC.

The chain couples TRBV20-1 to TRBJ2-1; 8 bases agree with TRBD1. Germline V gene sequence: CDR1 DFQATT, CDR2 SNEGSKA (reference sequence). This CDR3 spans 15 amino acids. V lost 3 bases to trimming and J lost 4 bases; unmatched junction nucleotides: 8. The CDR3 here is CSASRGQAYYNEQFF. The CDR3 DNA sequence: TGCAGTGCTAGCAGGGGGCAGGCCTATTACAATGAGCAGTTCTTC.

The chain employs TRBV20-1 and TRBJ2-1, with TRBD1 as a possible D gene (6 bases). This CDR3 is 13 amino acids long. Germline CDR1 DFQATT, CDR2 SNEGSKA (reference sequence). V dropped 6 bases and J dropped 8 bases, with 17 bases sitting between them. CDR3 region: CSATPVRGYEQFF. DNA for the CDR3: TGCAGTGCAACTCCCGTCAGGGGTTATGAGCAGTTCTTC.